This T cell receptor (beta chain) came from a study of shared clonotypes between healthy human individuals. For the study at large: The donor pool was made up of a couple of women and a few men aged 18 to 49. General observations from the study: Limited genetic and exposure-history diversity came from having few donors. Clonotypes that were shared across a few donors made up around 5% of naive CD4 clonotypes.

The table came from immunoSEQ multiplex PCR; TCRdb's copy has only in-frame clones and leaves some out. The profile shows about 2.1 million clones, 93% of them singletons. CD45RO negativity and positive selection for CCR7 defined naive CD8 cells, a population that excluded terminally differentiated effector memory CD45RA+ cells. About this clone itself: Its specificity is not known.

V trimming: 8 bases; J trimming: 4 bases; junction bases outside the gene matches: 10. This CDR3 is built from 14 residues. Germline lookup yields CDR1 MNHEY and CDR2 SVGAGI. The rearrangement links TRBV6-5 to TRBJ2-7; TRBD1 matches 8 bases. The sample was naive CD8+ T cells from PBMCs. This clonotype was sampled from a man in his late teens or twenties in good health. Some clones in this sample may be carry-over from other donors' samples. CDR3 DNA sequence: TGTGCCAGCGCCCTCCGGACAGGGTCATACGAGCAGTACTTC. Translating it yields CASALRTGSYEQYF.